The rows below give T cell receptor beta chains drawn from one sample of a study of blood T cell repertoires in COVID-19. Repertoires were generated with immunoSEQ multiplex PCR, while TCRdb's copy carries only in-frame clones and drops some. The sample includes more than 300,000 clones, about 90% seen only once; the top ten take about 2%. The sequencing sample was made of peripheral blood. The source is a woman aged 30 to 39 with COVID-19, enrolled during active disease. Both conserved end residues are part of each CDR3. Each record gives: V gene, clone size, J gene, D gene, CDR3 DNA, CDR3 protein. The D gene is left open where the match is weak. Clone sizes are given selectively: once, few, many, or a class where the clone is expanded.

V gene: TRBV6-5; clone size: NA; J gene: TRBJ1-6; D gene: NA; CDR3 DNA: TGTGCCATCCGCGCAGGGGAGAATTCACCCCTCCACTTT; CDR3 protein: CAIRAGENSPLHF
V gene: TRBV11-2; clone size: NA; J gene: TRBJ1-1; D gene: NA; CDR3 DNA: TGTGCCAGCAGCTTAGATAAACACGACACTGAAGCTTTCTTT; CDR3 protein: CASSLDKHDTEAFF
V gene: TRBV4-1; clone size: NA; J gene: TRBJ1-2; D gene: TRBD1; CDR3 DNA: TGCGCCAGCAGCCCTCGACAGGGCGATGGCTACACCTTC; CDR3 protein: CASSPRQGDGYTF
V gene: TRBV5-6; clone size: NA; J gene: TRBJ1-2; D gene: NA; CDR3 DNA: TGTGCCAGCAGCCCGGACAGATCTGGCTACACCTTC; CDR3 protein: CASSPDRSGYTF
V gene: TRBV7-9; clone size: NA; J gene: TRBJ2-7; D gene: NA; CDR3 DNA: TGTGCCAGCAGCTTCCAGGGGGGCGAGCAGTACTTC; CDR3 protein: CASSFQGGEQYF
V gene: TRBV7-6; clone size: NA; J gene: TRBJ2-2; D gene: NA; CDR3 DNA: TGTGCCAGCAGCTTAGTCTCGGGGGGCGATACCGGGGAGCTGTTTTTT; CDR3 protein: CASSLVSGGDTGELFF
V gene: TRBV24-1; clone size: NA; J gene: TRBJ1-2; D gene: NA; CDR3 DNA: TGTGCCACCAGTGATCCCGGGACAAATTATGGCTACACCTTC; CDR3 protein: CATSDPGTNYGYTF
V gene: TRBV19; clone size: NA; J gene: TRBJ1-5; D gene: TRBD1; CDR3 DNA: TGTGCCAGTAGCAAGGACAGGGGTGGGACTCAGCCCCAGCATTTT; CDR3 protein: CASSKDRGGTQPQHF
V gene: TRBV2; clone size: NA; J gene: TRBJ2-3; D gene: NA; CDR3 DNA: TGTGCCAGCAGCCAACTAGCAGATACGCAGTATTTT; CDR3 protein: CASSQLADTQYF
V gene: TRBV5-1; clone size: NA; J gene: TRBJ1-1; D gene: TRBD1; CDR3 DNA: TGCGCCAGCAGCTTGGAAGGGGGCGTAGCTGAAGCTTTCTTT; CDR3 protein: CASSLEGGVAEAFF
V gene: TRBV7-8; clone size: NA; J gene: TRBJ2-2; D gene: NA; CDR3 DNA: TGTGCCAGCAGCTTGGTAACAGGGGAGCTGTTTTTT; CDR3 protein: CASSLVTGELFF
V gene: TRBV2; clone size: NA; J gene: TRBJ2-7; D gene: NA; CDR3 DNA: TGTGCCAGCAGCGTCATACAGGACCACGAGCAGTACTTC; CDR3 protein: CASSVIQDHEQYF
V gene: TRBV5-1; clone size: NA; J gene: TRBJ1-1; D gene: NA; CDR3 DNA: TGCGCCAGCAGCTCTGGAGTTCTGGCAGGGTGGGAAACTGAAGCTTTCTTT; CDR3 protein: CASSSGVLAGWETEAFF
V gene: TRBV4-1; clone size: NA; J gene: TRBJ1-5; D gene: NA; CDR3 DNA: TGCGCCAGCAGCCAAGATAGAGCGGGCAATCAGCCCCAGCATTTT; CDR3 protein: CASSQDRAGNQPQHF
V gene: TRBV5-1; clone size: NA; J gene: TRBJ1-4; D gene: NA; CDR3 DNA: TGCGCCAGCAGCTCATCCGGGAGCACGAAGGAAAAACTGTTTTTT; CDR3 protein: CASSSSGSTKEKLFF
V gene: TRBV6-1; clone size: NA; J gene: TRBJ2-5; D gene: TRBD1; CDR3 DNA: TGTGCCAGCAGTGGGGGCATCGGACAGGGACGAGAGACCCAGTACTTC; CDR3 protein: CASSGGIGQGRETQYF
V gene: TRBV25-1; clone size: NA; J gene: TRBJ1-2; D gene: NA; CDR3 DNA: TGTGCCAGCAGGGATAACAGGGTCGGCTACACCTTC; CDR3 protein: CASRDNRVGYTF
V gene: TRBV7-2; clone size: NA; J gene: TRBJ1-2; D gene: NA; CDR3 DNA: TGTGCCAGCAGCTCCCATCTGACAGGCCTCTATGGCTACACCTTC; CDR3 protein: CASSSHLTGLYGYTF
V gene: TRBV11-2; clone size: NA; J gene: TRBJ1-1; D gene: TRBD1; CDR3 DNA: TGTGCCAGCAGCCCCGGGACAGGGGCAACGAACACTGAAGCTTTCTTT; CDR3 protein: CASSPGTGATNTEAFF
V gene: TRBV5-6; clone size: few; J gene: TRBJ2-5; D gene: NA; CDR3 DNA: TGTGCCAGCAGCACCTGGACAGCGAGGGAGACCCAGTACTTC; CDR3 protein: CASSTWTARETQYF
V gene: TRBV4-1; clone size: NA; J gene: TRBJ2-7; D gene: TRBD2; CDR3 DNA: TGCGCCAGCAGCCAAGGAACTAGCGGGGGTAGCTACGAGCAGTACTTC; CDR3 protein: CASSQGTSGGSYEQYF
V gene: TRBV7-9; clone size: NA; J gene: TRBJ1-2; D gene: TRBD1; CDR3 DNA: TGTGCCAGCAGCTTCGGGACAGACTATGGCTACACCTTC; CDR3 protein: CASSFGTDYGYTF
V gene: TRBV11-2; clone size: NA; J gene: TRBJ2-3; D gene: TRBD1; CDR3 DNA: TGTGCCAGCAGCTTACAAGGGGGGACAGGGGCCTTGAGCACAGATACGCAGTATTTT; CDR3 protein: CASSLQGGTGALSTDTQYF
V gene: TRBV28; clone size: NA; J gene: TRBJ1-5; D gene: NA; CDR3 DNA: TGTGCCATCGGACAGTATAGCAATCAGCCCCAGCATTTT; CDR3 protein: CAIGQYSNQPQHF
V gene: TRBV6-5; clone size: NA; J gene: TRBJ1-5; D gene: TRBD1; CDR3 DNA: TGTGCCAGCAAGGAAACCCGGGACAGGGATCAGCCCCAGCATTTT; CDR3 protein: CASKETRDRDQPQHF
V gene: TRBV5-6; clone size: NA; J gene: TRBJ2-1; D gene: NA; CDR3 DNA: TGTGCCAGCAGCTACGGGGTAGTAGCGGAGCCCAGCAATGAGCAGTTCTTC; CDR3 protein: CASSYGVVAEPSNEQFF
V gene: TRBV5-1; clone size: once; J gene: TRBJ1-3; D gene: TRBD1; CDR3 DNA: TGCGCCAGCAGCCCCGGGACAGGGGCTGGAAACACCATATATTTT; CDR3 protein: CASSPGTGAGNTIYF
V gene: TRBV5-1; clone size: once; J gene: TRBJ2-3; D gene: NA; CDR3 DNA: TGCGCCAGCAGCTTCAGCGGTACAGATACGCAGTATTTT; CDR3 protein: CASSFSGTDTQYF
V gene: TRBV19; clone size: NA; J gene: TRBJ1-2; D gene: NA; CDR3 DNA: TGTGCCAGTAGTATGCAGTTACGGGGCTATGGCTACACCTTC; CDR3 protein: CASSMQLRGYGYTF
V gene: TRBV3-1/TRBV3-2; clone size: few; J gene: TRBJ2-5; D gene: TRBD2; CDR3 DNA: TGTGCCAGCACCCCGGTTAGCGGGGGGCTCGAGACCCAGTACTTC; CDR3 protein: CASTPVSGGLETQYF
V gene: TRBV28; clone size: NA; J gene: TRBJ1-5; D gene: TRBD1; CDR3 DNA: TGTGCCAGCAGTTTGGTACAGGGGAGTATTCAGCCCCAGCATTTT; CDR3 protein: CASSLVQGSIQPQHF
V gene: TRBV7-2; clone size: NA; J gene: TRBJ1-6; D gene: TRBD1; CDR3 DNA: TGTGCCAGCAGCCCCTGGGGACAGGATGATTATTCACCCCTCCACTTT; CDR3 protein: CASSPWGQDDYSPLHF
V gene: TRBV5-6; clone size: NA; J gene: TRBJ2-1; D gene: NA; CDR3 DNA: TGTGCCAGCAGCTGGACATACACCTACAATGAGCAGTTCTTC; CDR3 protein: CASSWTYTYNEQFF
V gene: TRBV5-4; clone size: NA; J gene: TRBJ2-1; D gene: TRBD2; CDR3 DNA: TGTGCCAGCAGCTTGGTTCGGACTAGCGGGGCAGGTTACGAGCAGTTCTTC; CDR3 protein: CASSLVRTSGAGYEQFF
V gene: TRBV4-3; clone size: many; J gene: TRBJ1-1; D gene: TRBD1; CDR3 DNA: TGCGCCAGCAGCTGGACAGGGGACACTGAAGCTTTCTTT; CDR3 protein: CASSWTGDTEAFF
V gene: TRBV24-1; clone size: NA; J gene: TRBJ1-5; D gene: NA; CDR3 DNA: TGTGCCACCAAGGGTCTCGGGGAGGGTCAGCCCCAGCATTTT; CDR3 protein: CATKGLGEGQPQHF
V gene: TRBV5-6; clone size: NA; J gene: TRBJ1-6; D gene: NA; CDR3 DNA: TGTGCCAGCAGCTTGGGACAGCTTTATAATTCACCCCTCCACTTT; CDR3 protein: CASSLGQLYNSPLHF
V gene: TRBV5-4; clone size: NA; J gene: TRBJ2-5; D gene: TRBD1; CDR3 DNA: TGTGCCAGCAGCTATTCTAGGGACAGACAAGAGACCCAGTACTTC; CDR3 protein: CASSYSRDRQETQYF
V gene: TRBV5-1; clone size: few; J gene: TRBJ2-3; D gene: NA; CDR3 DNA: TGCGCCAGCAGCCCGGCGGGGACAGCCGCCGCAGATACGCAGTATTTT; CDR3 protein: CASSPAGTAAADTQYF
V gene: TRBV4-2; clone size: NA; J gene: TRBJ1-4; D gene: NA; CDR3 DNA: TGTGCCAGCAGCCAAGAACCGGCTGCTACGGGAATTATCGAAAAACTGTTTTTT; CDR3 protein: CASSQEPAATGIIEKLFF
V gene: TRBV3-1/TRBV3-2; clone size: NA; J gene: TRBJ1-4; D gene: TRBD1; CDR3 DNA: TGTGCCAGCAGCCAGGGCGGGACAGGGGGTAATGAAAAACTGTTTTTT; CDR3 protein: CASSQGGTGGNEKLFF
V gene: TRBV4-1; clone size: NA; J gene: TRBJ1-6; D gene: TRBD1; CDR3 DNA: TGCGCCAGCAGCCAAGGAATCAGGGGGCTCTATAATTCACCCCTCCACTTT; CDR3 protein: CASSQGIRGLYNSPLHF
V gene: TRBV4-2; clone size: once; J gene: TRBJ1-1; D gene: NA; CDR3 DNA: TGTGCCAGCAGCCAAGCATGGAACACTGAAGCTTTCTTT; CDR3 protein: CASSQAWNTEAFF
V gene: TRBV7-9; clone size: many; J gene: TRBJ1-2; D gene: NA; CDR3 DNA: TGTGCCAGCAGCTCCTACAGTAGAGCTAACTATGGCTACACCTTC; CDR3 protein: CASSSYSRANYGYTF
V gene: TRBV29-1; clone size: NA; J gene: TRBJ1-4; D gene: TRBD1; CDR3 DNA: TGCAGCGTTGGGGGAGACAGGGGCCTAAATGAAAAACTGTTTTTT; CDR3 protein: CSVGGDRGLNEKLFF
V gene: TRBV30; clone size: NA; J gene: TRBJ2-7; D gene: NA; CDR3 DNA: TGTGCCTGGAGTCCAGGGTCCTACGAGCAGTACTTC; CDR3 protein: CAWSPGSYEQYF
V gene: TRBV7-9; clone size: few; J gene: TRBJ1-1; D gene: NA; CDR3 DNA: TGTGCCAGCCAAGCAGGGCTGAACACTGAAGCTTTCTTT; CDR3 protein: CASQAGLNTEAFF